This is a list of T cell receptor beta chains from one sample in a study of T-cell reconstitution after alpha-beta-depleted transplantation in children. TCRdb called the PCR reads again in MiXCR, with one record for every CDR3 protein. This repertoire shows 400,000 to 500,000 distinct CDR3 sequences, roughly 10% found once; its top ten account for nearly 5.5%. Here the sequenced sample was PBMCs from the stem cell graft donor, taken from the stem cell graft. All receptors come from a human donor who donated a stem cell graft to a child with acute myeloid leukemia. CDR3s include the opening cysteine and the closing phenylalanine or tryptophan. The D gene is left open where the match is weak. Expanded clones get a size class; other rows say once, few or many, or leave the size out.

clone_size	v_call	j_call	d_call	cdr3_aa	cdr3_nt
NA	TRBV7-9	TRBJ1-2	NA	CASSLDLPNYGYTF	TGTGCCAGCAGCTTAGATCTCCCTAACTATGGCTACACCTTC
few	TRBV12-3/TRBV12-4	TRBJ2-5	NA	CASSLSAGTQETQYF	TGTGCCAGCAGTTTATCGGCGGGGACCCAAGAGACCCAGTACTTC
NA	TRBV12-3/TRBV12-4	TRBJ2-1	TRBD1	CASSFSLGQGTYNEQFF	TGTGCCAGCAGCTTCTCTCTTGGACAGGGGACGTACAATGAGCAGTTCTTC
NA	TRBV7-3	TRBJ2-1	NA	CASSLTGRDNEQFF	TGTGCCAGCAGCTTAACGGGCAGGGACAATGAGCAGTTCTTC
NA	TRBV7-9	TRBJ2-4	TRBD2	CASSLAQSGGVKNIQYF	TGTGCCAGCAGCTTAGCTCAAAGCGGGGGCGTCAAAAACATTCAGTACTTC
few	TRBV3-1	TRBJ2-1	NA	CASSPSSPRNEQFF	TGTGCCAGCAGCCCCTCCTCCCCTCGTAATGAGCAGTTCTTC
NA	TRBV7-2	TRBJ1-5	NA	CASSWTASNQPQHF	TGTGCCAGCAGCTGGACAGCCTCTAATCAGCCCCAGCATTTT
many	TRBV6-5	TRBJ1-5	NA	CASTPPALPPNQPQHF	TGTGCCAGCACTCCCCCGGCCTTACCCCCCAATCAGCCCCAGCATTTT
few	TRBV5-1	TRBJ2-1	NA	CASSLRAGGDEQFF	TGCGCCAGCAGCTTACGCGCAGGAGGGGATGAGCAGTTCTTC
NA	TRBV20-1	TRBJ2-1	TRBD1	CSAKLGQPYNEQFF	TGCAGTGCAAAACTGGGACAGCCCTACAATGAGCAGTTCTTC
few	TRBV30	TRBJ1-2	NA	CAWTENYGYTF	TGTGCCTGGACAGAAAACTATGGCTACACCTTC
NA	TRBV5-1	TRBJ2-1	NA	CASSLRLAGVANEQFF	TGCGCCAGCAGCTTGAGGCTAGCTGGAGTGGCTAATGAGCAGTTCTTC
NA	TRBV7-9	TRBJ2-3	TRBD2	CASSPLVGLPADTQYF	TGTGCCAGCAGCCCTCTGGTGGGACTACCGGCAGATACGCAGTATTTT
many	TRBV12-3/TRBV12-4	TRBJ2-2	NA	CASSYIWGELFF	TGTGCCAGCAGTTACATCTGGGGGGAGCTGTTTTTT
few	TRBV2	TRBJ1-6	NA	CASSVRADNSPLHF	TGTGCCAGCAGTGTGAGGGCAGATAATTCACCCCTCCACTTT
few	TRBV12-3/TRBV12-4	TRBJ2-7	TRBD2	CASSLPTSGRATYEQYF	TGTGCCAGCAGTTTACCGACTAGCGGGAGGGCCACCTACGAGCAGTACTTC
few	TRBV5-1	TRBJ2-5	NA	CASKGEVTQYF	TGCGCCAGCAAGGGTGAGGTGACCCAGTACTTC
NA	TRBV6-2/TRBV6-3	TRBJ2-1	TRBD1	CASSHPPLTGVAYNEQFF	TGTGCCAGCAGTCACCCTCCTCTAACAGGGGTAGCCTACAATGAGCAGTTCTTC
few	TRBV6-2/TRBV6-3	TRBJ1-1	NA	CASSYSTLGRSEAFF	TGTGCCAGCAGTTACTCGACGCTAGGAAGATCTGAAGCTTTCTTT
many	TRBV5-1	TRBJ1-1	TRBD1	CASSWGDRIDTEAFF	TGCGCCAGCAGCTGGGGGGACAGGATAGACACTGAAGCTTTCTTT
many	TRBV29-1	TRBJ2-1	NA	CSVQRDTFEQFF	TGCAGCGTCCAGAGGGATACGTTTGAGCAGTTCTTC
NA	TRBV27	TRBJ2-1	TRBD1	CASRVEFYGTGVNEQFF	TGTGCCAGCAGGGTGGAATTTTATGGGACAGGGGTGAATGAGCAGTTCTTC
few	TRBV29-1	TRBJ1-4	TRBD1	CSLRTGGSEKLFF	TGCAGCCTCCGGACAGGCGGGAGTGAAAAACTGTTTTTT